This T cell receptor (beta chain) derives from a study of PD-1 blockade in classical Hodgkin lymphoma. Whole-study results and caveats: TCR diversity at baseline was reported to be reduced in newly diagnosed patients relative to healthy donors. Patients who initiated nivolumab within 1 year of ASCT were excluded. CD8+ TCR diversity did not rise significantly by C4D1, unlike CD4+.

Note on this clone: Its antigen is still unknown.

Sequenced by immunoSEQ multiplex PCR; TCRdb stores in-frame clones only, minus some. The table lists tens of thousands of clones, just over 90% of them singletons. Time point given: cycle 4 day 1 (C4D1), after less than 7 weeks of nivolumab. There was relapse after autologous stem cell transplantation in every patient, and there was variation in brentuximab vedotin exposure. The CDR3 extends over 18 amino acids. Germline V gene lookup returns CDR1 SEHNR and CDR2 FQNEAQ (reference sequence). Trimming took 4 bases from V and 5 from J; bases not matched to a gene: 18. The input for sequencing was peripheral blood mononuclear cells (PBMCs), taken before the fourth cycle of nivolumab. The chain links TRBV7-9 to TRBJ1-1; 8 nucleotides line up with TRBD1. This receptor was identified in a human donor with classical Hodgkin lymphoma. For the CDR3, the DNA is TGTGCCAGCAGCTCCGGTTGGACAGGGCAACTTCCCTTTACTGAAGCTTTCTTT. Protein sequence: CASSSGWTGQLPFTEAFF.